Listed here are 2 T cell receptor beta chains from one sample, sequenced in a study of blood T cell repertoires in COVID-19 (dated by TCRdb to 2018 to 2021). The library was produced with the immunoSEQ multiplex PCR assay. TCRdb limited this immuneACCESS table to in-frame rearrangements with V and J called. A share of clones is missing; checked studies link under half to unresolved V genes, and the rest is unexplained. A total of tens of thousands of clones appear in this sample, around 80% of them only once. The top ten hold 20% to 25% of the sample. Sequenced material: peripheral blood. The receptor set was obtained from a woman aged 45-65 years with acute or convalescent COVID-19.

The CDR3 nucleotides read TGTGCCAGCAGTTCCGACGGACTAAATCAGCCCCAGCATTTT. Its protein product is CASSSDGLNQPQHF. This chain uses TRBV5-6 with TRBJ1-5; no reliable D call. The CDR3 length is 14 residues. CDR1 is SGHDT and CDR2 is YYEEEE in the germline V gene. With 5 bases removed from V and 4 bases from J, the gap between germline ends came to 13 bases.

The chain links TRBV18 to TRBJ2-5, with 11 bases lining up with TRBD2. This CDR3 contains 17 residues. V dropped 4 bases and J dropped 6; count of bases not matched to a gene: 13. Per germline, CDR1 KGHSH and CDR2 LQKENI. The CDR3 is CASSLPRLAGIVKTQYF. For the CDR3, the DNA is TGTGCCAGCTCACTGCCGCGACTAGCGGGGATTGTCAAGACCCAGTACTTC. The full variable domain, with the rest looked up from reference TRBV18 and TRBJ2-5, is NAGVMQNPRHLVRRRGQEARLRCSPMKGHSHVYWYRQLPEEGLKFMVYLQKENIIDESGMPKERFSAEFPKEGPSILRIQQVVRGDSAAYFCASSLPRLAGIVKTQYFGPGTRLLVL.